This T cell receptor (beta chain) was obtained from a study of control samples from healthy donors and cancer patients. Method: immunoSEQ multiplex PCR; TCRdb's copy keeps in-frame clones and lacks some. This sample has around 70,000 clones, with around 86% found just once. This CDR3 is 16 amino acids long. Per the germline V gene, CDR1 is MNHEY and CDR2 is SMNVEV (reference sequence). Trimming cost V 2 bases and J 9 bases, with 20 bases left between them. Sequencing used PBMCs. V gene TRBV27 combines with J gene TRBJ2-1, with D perhaps TRBD2 (5 bases). This clonotype originated in a woman between 50 and 59 years old with colorectal cancer. The CDR3 DNA sequence: TGTGCCAGCAGTTTAGTGGGCCCCGCGTTGGGGAGTGAGCAGTTCTTC. Its translation is CASSLVGPALGSEQFF.